Listed here is a single T cell receptor beta chain. This clonotype was seen many times. Its cognate antigen has yet to be identified. Base qualities are not provided; no much larger clone lies one nucleotide away. This sample is drawn from a study of CD8 T cells in ankylosing spondylitis (dated by TCRdb to between 2016 and 2019). Concerning the study at large: To find TCR variants linked to disease, the study profiled T cell receptor beta repertoires in ankylosing spondylitis patients and healthy donors. Samples of peripheral blood were taken, and for ankylosing spondylitis patients, synovial fluid was collected as well. The full study cohort comprised about 23 ankylosing spondylitis patients and some 110 healthy donors.

From the germline V gene, CDR1 is SGDLS and CDR2 is YYNGEE. The CDR3 spans 14 residues, from the cysteine through the phenylalanine. The DNA shown is the 42-base CDR3, in frame from base 1. Trimming takes 3 bases from V and 3 bases from J, and the germline ends sit 9 bases apart. General conclusions and limits of the study: In peripheral blood, the disease-linked clones were found at relatively low frequencies and had a CD8+ phenotype. Blood from ankylosing spondylitis patients appeared to be characterized by a TCR beta motif made up of under 10 highly homologous amino acid variants. Significant enrichment of the disease-linked clones was reported in matched synovial fluid samples from ankylosing spondylitis patients. Some motif variants had previously been reported in the synovial fluid and blood of reactive arthritis patients, which suggests shared mechanisms of disease initiation.

The instrument given in TCRdb is Illumina HiSeq 2500. Quantitative 5'-RACE with molecular barcodes was the method used to prepare the TCR beta libraries. Turning to the authors' computational methods: A new computational method based on a probabilistic model of VDJ rearrangement was used to identify disease-linked TCR variants. TCRdb handled the public reads itself, with Q25 trimming in fastp and clone calling in MiXCR, and kept productive beta chains. Rows are unified per CDR3 protein, each entry keeping the most common DNA and genes. The authors' filters were not applied to this entry. Across this sample there are about 240,000 distinct CDR3 sequences, with about 10% seen only once. The top ten clones comprise under 7% of the sample.

The sequenced material came from blood, either unsorted or a sorted T cell fraction (not recorded which). This clonotype was sampled from a male donor with ankylosing spondylitis or in good health (not recorded which). In this chain, TRBV9 is recombined with TRBJ2-2; the D element could tentatively be TRBD1 or TRBD2, as 5 bases agree for each. The CDR3 has the sequence CASSARGYTGELFF. The sequenced DNA: TGTGCCAGCAGCGCGAGGGGTTACACCGGGGAGCTGTTTTTT.